The 5 T cell receptor beta chains given below trace back to one sample, sequenced in a study of T cells after yellow fever vaccination (dated by TCRdb to about 2019). Interpreted using the paper, the treatment or condition label stands for: live attenuated yellow fever vaccine strain. Receptor amplification or capture employed 5' RACE. Sequencer: Illumina HiSeq 2500. Using fastp at Q25 and MiXCR, TCRdb reprocessed the public reads and kept productive beta chains. When rows share a CDR3 protein, they turn into one entry using the most common DNA and genes. The sample has 110,000 or so distinct CDR3 sequences on record, more than 5.5% of them singletons. The top ten clonotypes cover over 2.5% of the sample. Source: CD4+ T cells sorted from PBMCs, taken 35 to 50 days after the first yellow fever vaccination. The receptors shown here come from a man younger than 35 who received the YFV17D yellow fever vaccine.

This clonotype was recorded once. The rearrangement links TRBV20-1 to TRBJ2-5, with D unresolved. The V gene's germline CDR1 is DFQATT and CDR2 SNEGSKA (reference sequence). Trimming shortened V by 5 bases and J by 2 bases, and 18 bases separated the two germline ends. CDR3 size: 15 residues. This CDR3 reads CSAPNAGATQETQYF. CDR3 coding DNA: TGCAGTGCTCCTAATGCCGGAGCCACACAAGAGACCCAGTACTTC.

This clonotype was seen many times. The chain employs TRBV4-3 and TRBJ2-1, with 9 nucleotides matching TRBD1. Trimming took 0 bases from V and 6 from J; bases not matched to a gene: 6. Germline lookup yields CDR1 LGHNA and CDR2 YSLEER. This CDR3 comprises 16 residues. The CDR3 is CASSQDPGQGSNEQFF. DNA for the CDR3: TGCGCCAGCAGCCAAGATCCGGGACAGGGAAGCAATGAGCAGTTCTTC.

This clonotype appeared many times. This sequence joins TRBV7-3 and TRBJ1-1; tentatively, D is TRBD1 (6 bases). V shed 3 bases and J shed 1 base, with 18 bases lying between them. There are 17 residues in the CDR3. CDR1 and CDR2 from the germline V gene are SGHTA and FQGTGA. The CDR3 sequence: CASSFPRETGGNTEAFF. In DNA, the CDR3 is TGTGCCAGCAGCTTCCCAAGAGAGACAGGAGGGAACACTGAAGCTTTCTTT.

A few counts support this clonotype. This chain joins TRBV20-1 and TRBJ2-1, with a possible D match to TRBD2 (6 bases). In germline, CDR1 is DFQATT, CDR2 SNEGSKA (reference sequence). The CDR3 length is 14 residues. V shed 3 bases and J shed 2 bases, with 11 bases lying between them. CDR3 region: CSARGGNPYNEQFF. Written as DNA, the CDR3 is TGCAGTGCTAGGGGGGGAAACCCCTACAATGAGCAGTTCTTC.

This clonotype was seen ten or more times. This rearrangement joins TRBV4-1 to TRBJ2-5, with 11 bases lining up with TRBD1. Germline CDR1 MGHRA, CDR2 YSYEKL. The CDR3 covers 16 residues. The ends lost 4 bases at V and 1 base at J; junction bases unmatched: 5. This chain's CDR3 is CASSPRTGGAQETQYF. CDR3 nucleotides: TGCGCCAGCAGCCCTCGGACAGGGGGCGCCCAAGAGACCCAGTACTTC.